The 15 T cell receptor beta chains given below trace back to one sample, sequenced in a study of blood T cell repertoires in COVID-19. Libraries were prepared by immunoSEQ multiplex PCR; TCRdb keeps only in-frame clonotypes and omits some of them. Among 200,000 to 250,000 clones, 85% to 90% were seen once, and the ten largest hold 3% to 4%. The sequenced sample was PBMCs or T cells enriched from blood (not recorded which). All receptors derive from a woman younger than 30 in a cohort exposed to, infected with or recovered from COVID-19 (not recorded which).

The rearrangement links TRBV5-1 to TRBJ1-6; 9 nucleotides line up with TRBD1. V lost 4 bases to trimming and J lost 9 bases; unmatched junction nucleotides: 5. Per germline, CDR1 SGHRS and CDR2 YFSETQ. The CDR3 loop spans 14 amino acids. The CDR3 loop is CASSTGQGGSPLHF. CDR3 sequence (DNA): TGCGCCAGCAGCACGGGACAGGGAGGTTCACCCCTCCACTTT. Looking up the rest from reference TRBV5-1 and TRBJ1-6 gives the full variable domain: KAGVTQTPRYLIKTRGQQVTLSCSPISGHRSVSWYQQTPGQGLQFLFEYFSETQRNKGNFPGRFSGRQFSNSRSEMNVSTLELGDSALYLCASSTGQGGSPLHFGNGTRLTVT.

J is TRBJ1-1 and V is TRBV19; perhaps TRBD1 as D (6 bases). There are 15 residues in the CDR3. Trimming stripped 3 bases from V and 5 bases from J, with 16 bases between. Germline-derived CDR1 and CDR2 are LNHDA and SQIVND (reference sequence). The DNA for the CDR3 is TGTGCCAGTAGTATCGAAATTAACAGGGTTACTGAAGCTTTCTTT. It encodes CASSIEINRVTEAFF. Combining the CDR3 with reference TRBV19 and TRBJ1-1 gives the whole variable domain DGGITQSPKYLFRKEGQNVTLSCEQNLNHDAMYWYRQDPGQGLRLIYYSQIVNDFQKGDIAEGYSVSREKKESFPLTVTSAQKNPTAFYLCASSIEINRVTEAFFGQGTRLTVV.

V usage is TRBV6-5 and J usage is TRBJ2-5; tentatively, D is TRBD1 (5 bases). Germline-derived CDR1 and CDR2 are MNHEY and SVGAGI. The CDR3 totals 14 residues. V lost 2 bases, J lost 2 bases, and 9 bases lay in between. The CDR3 nucleotides read TGTGCCAGCAGTTACCAAGGGGTTCAAGAGACCCAGTACTTC. This sequence encodes CASSYQGVQETQYF.

The rearrangement joins TRBV6-4 to TRBJ2-2; 7 bases are a match to TRBD2. Trimming cost V 0 bases and J 4 bases; bases outside gene matches: 8. CDR1 and CDR2 from the germline V gene are MRHNA and SNTAGT. The CDR3 runs 17 residues. Written as DNA, the CDR3 is TGTGCCAGCAGTGACTCGATTGGCGGGAGCGGCACCGGGGAGCTGTTTTTT. Translating gives CASSDSIGGSGTGELFF.

The chain links TRBV7-3 to TRBJ2-5; D is possibly TRBD2 (6 bases). CDR1 is SGHTA and CDR2 is FQGTGA in the germline V gene. Trimming removed 5 bases at V and 5 bases at J, with 12 bases between. The CDR3 has 13 amino acids. CDR3 region: CASSPGGAETQYF. As DNA, the CDR3 is TGTGCCAGCAGCCCAGGCGGGGCGGAGACCCAGTACTTC.

This chain joins TRBV7-3 and TRBJ2-3, with TRBD1 matching 9 bases. CDR1 and CDR2 from the germline V gene are SGHTA and FQGTGA. The junction had 7 bases not matched to a gene; V was cut back by 2 bases and J by 4 bases. The CDR3 length is 16 residues. The CDR3 is CASSLGTGLSADTQYF. The CDR3, as DNA: TGTGCCAGCAGCTTAGGGACAGGGTTGTCTGCAGATACGCAGTATTTT.

The V and J genes are TRBV5-6 and TRBJ2-7; D is uncertain. The CDR3 sequence is 12 residues long. V shed 2 bases and J shed 2 bases, with 5 bases lying between them. Germline V gene lookup returns CDR1 SGHDT and CDR2 YYEEEE. In DNA form, the CDR3 reads TGTGCCAGCAGCTTATATGCCTACGAGCAGTACTTC. Protein sequence: CASSLYAYEQYF.

V and J are TRBV2 and TRBJ1-6; possibly TRBD1 for D (6 bases). Germline V gives CDR1 SNHLY, CDR2 FYNNEI. The CDR3 extends over 13 amino acids. V dropped 1 base and J dropped 10 bases, with 8 bases sitting between them. The CDR3 protein is CASSEVTGSPLHF. The CDR3 DNA sequence: TGTGCCAGCAGTGAAGTAACAGGGTCACCCCTCCACTTT.

The chain carries TRBV4-1 and TRBJ2-2; tentatively, D is TRBD1 (7 bases). The CDR3 is 19 residues long. In germline, CDR1 is MGHRA, CDR2 YSYEKL. Trimming stripped 0 bases from V and 3 bases from J, with 20 bases between. The CDR3, as DNA: TGCGCCAGCAGCCAAGAAGGGTACCGGAGCAGGGGGGACACCGGGGAGCTGTTTTTT. This translates into CASSQEGYRSRGDTGELFF.

The chain carries TRBV5-6 and TRBJ1-6, with D possibly matching TRBD1 (5 bases). V lost 1 base and J lost 3, with 8 bases in between. The CDR3 spans 15 residues. Germline assignment: CDR1 SGHDT and CDR2 YYEEEE. The CDR3 here is CASSLQGHYNSPLHF. The CDR3 nucleotides read TGTGCCAGCAGCTTGCAGGGTCACTATAATTCACCCCTCCACTTT.

This clone turned up a few times. The V call is TRBV7-9, the J call TRBJ2-5, with 11 bases that match TRBD2. The CDR3 is made up of 14 amino acids. CDR1 is SEHNR and CDR2 is FQNEAQ in the germline V gene (reference sequence). The V gene end was trimmed by 4 bases and the J gene end by 5 bases; junction bases not matched to a gene: 3. This CDR3 reads CASSSRTSGETQYF. CDR3 bases: TGTGCCAGCAGCTCCCGGACTAGCGGGGAGACCCAGTACTTC.

The rearrangement links TRBV4-1 to TRBJ2-1, with TRBD2 matching 7 bases. V shed 0 bases, J shed 9 bases, and the junction held 2 bases outside the gene matches. CDR1 and CDR2 from the germline V gene are MGHRA and YSYEKL. This CDR3 comprises 13 residues. The DNA for the CDR3 is TGCGCCAGCAGCCAAGATATAGCGGGTGAGCAGTTCTTC. Protein product: CASSQDIAGEQFF.

The chain employs TRBV2 and TRBJ1-5; possible D gene TRBD1, 5 bases. V gave up 6 bases and J gave up 0 bases, with 9 bases separating them. The CDR3 covers 14 residues. CDR1 and CDR2 from the germline V gene are SNHLY and FYNNEI. The CDR3 DNA reads TGTGCCAGCAGCGACAGTAATAGCAATCAGCCCCAGCATTTT. Its translation is CASSDSNSNQPQHF.

The rearrangement joins TRBV9 to TRBJ1-4; TRBD1 matches at 7 bases. Germline CDR1 and CDR2: SGDLS and YYNGEE. J gave up 1 base and V 0 bases, and 9 bases lay outside the gene matches. The CDR3 spans 18 residues. The CDR3 DNA is TGTGCCAGCAGCGTAGAAGGCAGGGGGATGGGAACTAATGAAAAACTGTTTTTT. Its translation: CASSVEGRGMGTNEKLFF.

CDR3 region: CASSASPGLDNEQFF. The CDR3 DNA reads TGTGCCAGCAGTGCCAGCCCAGGGCTCGACAATGAGCAGTTCTTC. The chain uses TRBV6-6 and TRBJ2-1; D is possibly TRBD1 (5 bases). V lost 5 bases and J lost 5, with 16 bases in between. Germline loops: CDR1 MNHNY, CDR2 SVGAGI (reference sequence). CDR3 length: 15 amino acids.